This T cell receptor beta chain was captured in a study of T cells in Graves' hyperthyroidism and ophthalmopathy. The overall study: It was at initial diagnosis, before any treatment, that peripheral blood was collected.

At least ten counts were recorded for this clonotype. Its antigen is not identified. CDR1 and CDR2 (germline): MDHEN, SYDVKM. CDR3 length: 14 residues. Between the trimmed V and J ends, which lost 3 bases and 1 base, there was a span of 9 bases. Whole-study findings and limits: In the blood, most expanded thyroid clonotypes above 0.001 appeared as well.

Those patients with uncontrolled infection, other autoimmune disease, pregnancy or lactation were excluded. TCR beta CDR3 regions were amplified from RNA transcripts. First-round RT-PCR with HTBI primers amplified the TCR CDR3 region. TCRdb called the multiplex PCR reads again in MiXCR, with one record for every CDR3 protein. The table shows hundreds of thousands of distinct CDR3 sequences, with roughly 14% occurring only once. The source is a woman aged 35 to 49 with Graves' ophthalmopathy. Sequencing used blood. The chain uses TRBV28 and TRBJ2-5; no clear D. DNA of the CDR3: TGTGCCAGCAGTTTCATCAAATTCCAAGAGACCCAGTACTTC. Residues: CASSFIKFQETQYF.